The 15 T cell receptor beta chains presented below share a single source sample, sequenced in a study of blood T cell repertoires in COVID-19. TCRdb keeps only in-frame clones here, not all; method: immunoSEQ multiplex PCR. The sample holds 44,000 or so clones, about 83% seen once. Material: peripheral blood. All receptors derive from a man aged 80 or over in a cohort sampled during active COVID-19.

The J gene is TRBJ2-7, the V gene TRBV28; 10 bases are a match to TRBD1. Germline CDR1 is MDHEN and CDR2 is SYDVKM. After removal of 6 bases from V and 2 bases from J, the junction contained 7 bases not matched to a gene. The CDR3 length is 15 residues. The CDR3 region has the DNA TGTGCCAGCAGACAAGGGACAGGGGCTACCTACGAGCAGTACTTC. Translation: CASRQGTGATYEQYF.

The chain links TRBV27 to TRBJ2-1, with D possibly matching TRBD1 (5 bases). The CDR3 consists of 15 residues. The germline gives CDR1 MNHEY, CDR2 SMNVEV (reference sequence). The germline V and J ends were trimmed by 9 bases and 1 base, with 16 bases remaining between them. The CDR3, as DNA: TGTGCCAGTTCCCGGCAGGGAACTTCCTACAATGAGCAGTTCTTC. It specifies CASSRQGTSYNEQFF.

V is TRBV6-1 and J is TRBJ1-5, with 8 bases matching TRBD1. Germline values: CDR1 MNHNS, CDR2 SASEGT. The CDR3 length is 16 residues. J gave up 5 bases and V 2 bases, and 8 bases lay outside the gene matches. The CDR3 sequence: CASSELGARGHQPQHF. The CDR3 nucleotides are TGTGCCAGCAGTGAATTGGGGGCCAGGGGGCATCAGCCCCAGCATTTT.

This clone was seen only a few times. The chain employs TRBV7-8 and TRBJ2-7, with TRBD1 identical over 9 bases. The CDR3 extends over 16 amino acids. The V and J ends lost 6 bases and 5 bases, in that order; junction bases with no gene match: 14. Germline CDR1 is SGHVS and CDR2 is FQNEAQ. The CDR3 sequence: CASRPLTGGAGNEQYF. In DNA, the CDR3 is TGTGCCAGCAGGCCCCTCACAGGGGGCGCAGGGAACGAGCAGTACTTC.

The gene calls are TRBV19 and TRBJ2-5, with D perhaps TRBD1 (5 bases). CDR1 is LNHDA, CDR2 SQIVND, per germline (reference sequence). With 7 bases removed from V and 3 bases from J, the gap between germline ends came to 18 bases. The CDR3 totals 15 residues. Here the CDR3 DNA reads TGTGCCAGTACCGACGGACAATTTGGGGAAGAGACCCAGTACTTC. It encodes CASTDGQFGEETQYF.

This chain links TRBV6-6 with TRBJ2-5; 13 bases fit TRBD2. CDR3 length equals 17 residues. The germline CDR1 and CDR2 sequences are MNHNY and SVGAGI (reference sequence). The junction had 8 bases not matched to a gene; V was cut back by 6 bases and J by 1 base. CDR3 residues: CASRRGLAGEFQETQYF. The CDR3 DNA is TGTGCCAGCAGACGAGGACTAGCGGGGGAGTTCCAAGAGACCCAGTACTTC.

This rearrangement joins TRBV4-2 to TRBJ1-1; TRBD1 matches 9 bases. V lost 4 bases, J lost 1 base, and 19 bases stayed unmatched. The CDR3 covers 20 residues. Germline V gene lookup returns CDR1 LGHNA and CDR2 YNFKEQ. CDR3 coding DNA: TGTGCCAGCAGCCGAAGGATGAGACCGGGACAGGGAGTATCGAACACTGAAGCTTTCTTT. Protein product: CASSRRMRPGQGVSNTEAFF.

V usage is TRBV5-4 and J usage is TRBJ2-1; 7 bases are a match to TRBD1. Germline loops: CDR1 SGHNT, CDR2 YYREEE (reference sequence). The CDR3 has 13 amino acids. The V segment lost 4 bases and the J segment 6 bases; nucleotides outside the gene matches: 4. Here the CDR3 DNA reads TGTGCCAGCAGCCGGGGACAGCCCAATGAGCAGTTCTTC. Its protein product is CASSRGQPNEQFF.

V gene TRBV4-1 combines with J gene TRBJ2-7; D not certain. The CDR3 sequence is 15 residues long. From germline, CDR1 is MGHRA and CDR2 YSYEKL. The germline V and J ends were trimmed by 3 bases and 3 bases, with 15 bases remaining between them. CDR3 sequence reads: CASSQVPNPHYEQYF. Written as DNA, the CDR3 is TGCGCCAGCAGCCAGGTGCCAAACCCACACTACGAGCAGTACTTC.

With regard to this clone: Because the CDR3 is missing its conserved closing phenylalanine or tryptophan, this is likely a read error. It is unclear where the CDR3 begins or ends on the DNA, so no DNA is shown, and the CDR3 is as TCRdb lists it. This chain's CDR3 is CASSEKDRGAVV. This chain connects TRBV10-1 to TRBJ1-1; the D segment call TRBD1 is taken from the table without a DNA check. The CDR3 has 12 residues if both end residues are counted. CDR1 and CDR2 from the germline V gene are WNHNN and SYGVQD (reference sequence).

This clone was detected only a few times. The V and J genes are TRBV13 and TRBJ2-1, with a possible D match to TRBD1 (6 bases). The CDR3 has 12 amino acids. Trimming shortened V by 2 bases and J by 12 bases, and 11 bases separated the two germline ends. CDR1 and CDR2 from the germline V gene are PRHDT and FYEKMQ (reference sequence). CDR3 protein: CASSLRGGGQFF. The CDR3 coding sequence is TGTGCCAGCAGCTTAAGAGGGGGTGGGCAGTTCTTC.

A few counts support this clone. J is TRBJ2-2 and V is TRBV4-3, with TRBD2 as a possible D gene (5 bases). With 1 base removed from V and 3 bases from J, the gap between germline ends came to 12 bases. The CDR3 loop spans 16 amino acids. Germline CDR1 reads LGHNA; CDR2 reads YSLEER. The CDR3 protein is CASSQGGGGHTGELFF. Here the CDR3 DNA reads TGCGCCAGCAGCCAAGGTGGAGGAGGTCACACCGGGGAGCTGTTTTTT.

This chain connects TRBV28 to TRBJ2-7; TRBD2 is a possible D gene (6 bases). The CDR3 is 13 residues long. Trimming took 5 bases from V and 7 from J, leaving 15 bases between them. Looked up from germline, CDR1 is MDHEN and CDR2 is SYDVKM. CDR3 amino acids: CASSPRGGVEQYF. CDR3 nucleotides: TGTGCCAGCAGTCCCCGAGGCGGGGTTGAGCAGTACTTC.

V is TRBV2 and J is TRBJ2-1; tentatively, D is TRBD2 (6 bases). V was clipped by 4 bases and J by 6 bases, with 19 bases between them. In germline, CDR1 is SNHLY, CDR2 FYNNEI. The length of the CDR3 is 16 residues. The CDR3 DNA reads as TGTGCCAGCAGTGCAAGCCGGGACGGGGGTCGCAATGAGCAGTTCTTC. It yields the protein CASSASRDGGRNEQFF.

J is TRBJ2-2 and V is TRBV27; maybe TRBD2 (6 bases). Germline V gives CDR1 MNHEY, CDR2 SMNVEV (reference sequence). Trimming cost V 5 bases and J 7 bases, with 17 bases left between them. CDR3 length equals 15 residues. Here the CDR3 reads CASSPGSGRGGELFF. In nucleotides, the CDR3 is TGTGCCAGCAGTCCTGGGTCCGGGCGGGGCGGGGAGCTGTTTTTT.